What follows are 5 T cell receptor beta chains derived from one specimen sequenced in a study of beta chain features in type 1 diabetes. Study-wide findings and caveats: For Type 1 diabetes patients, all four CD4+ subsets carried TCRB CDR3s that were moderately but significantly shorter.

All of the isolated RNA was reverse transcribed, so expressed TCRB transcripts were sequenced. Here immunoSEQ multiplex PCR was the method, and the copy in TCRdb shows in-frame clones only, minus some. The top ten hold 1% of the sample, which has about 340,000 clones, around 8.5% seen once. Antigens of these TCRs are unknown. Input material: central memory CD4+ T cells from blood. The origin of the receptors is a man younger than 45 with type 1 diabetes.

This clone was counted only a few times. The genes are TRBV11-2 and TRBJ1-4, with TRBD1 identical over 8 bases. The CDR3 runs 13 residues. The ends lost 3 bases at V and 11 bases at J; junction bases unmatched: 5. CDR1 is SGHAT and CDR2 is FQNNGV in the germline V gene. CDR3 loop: CASSFGQGEKLFF. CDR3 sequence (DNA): TGTGCCAGCAGCTTTGGACAGGGAGAGAAACTGTTTTTT.

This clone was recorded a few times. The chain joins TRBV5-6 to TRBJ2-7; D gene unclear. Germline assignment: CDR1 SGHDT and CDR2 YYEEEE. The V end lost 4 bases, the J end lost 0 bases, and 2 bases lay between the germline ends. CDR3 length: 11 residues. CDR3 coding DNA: TGTGCCAGCAGCATCTCCTACGAGCAGTACTTC. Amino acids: CASSISYEQYF.

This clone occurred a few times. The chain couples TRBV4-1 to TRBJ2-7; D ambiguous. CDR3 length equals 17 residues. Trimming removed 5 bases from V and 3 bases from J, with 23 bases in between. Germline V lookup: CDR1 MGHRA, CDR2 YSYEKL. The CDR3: CASSDPKEKGTGYEQYF. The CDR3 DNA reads TGCGCCAGCAGCGACCCAAAGGAAAAGGGAACGGGCTACGAGCAGTACTTC.

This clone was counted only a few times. CDR3 sequence: CASSSQGGNNQPQHF. The CDR3 nucleotides are TGTGCCAGCAGCTCTCAGGGAGGAAACAATCAGCCCCAGCATTTT. The J gene is TRBJ1-5, the V gene TRBV7-2; tentative D call: TRBD1 (5 bases). CDR1 SGHTA and CDR2 FQGNSA come from the germline V gene. This CDR3 comprises 15 residues. V lost 4 bases and J lost 3, with 13 bases in between.

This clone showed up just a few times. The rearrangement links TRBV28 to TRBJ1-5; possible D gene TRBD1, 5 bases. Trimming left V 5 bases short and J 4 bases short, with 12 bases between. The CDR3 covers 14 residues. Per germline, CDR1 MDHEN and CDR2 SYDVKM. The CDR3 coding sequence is TGTGCCAGCAGTGGGGCAGGGTTAAATCAGCCCCAGCATTTT. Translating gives CASSGAGLNQPQHF.